A single sample gave rise to the 31 T cell receptor beta chains below, sequenced in a study of molecular identifiers for immune sequencing clone quantification. A single record per CDR3 protein comes from TCRdb applying MiXCR to the PCR reads. The sample has some 650,000 distinct CDR3 sequences; roughly 21% are singletons. Sequencing was done on a sample of naive CD8+ T cells from blood, with Jurkat cell RNA spiked in. Subset in this sample: FACS-sorted CD8+CD4-CCR7+CD45RA+ naive T cells. Source of these receptors: a human donor in good health. Some libraries in this study had Jurkat cell RNA spiked in.

In the case of this clonotype: One base away lies a much larger clone, so this may be a sequencing read error. The CDR3 sequence: CATSDDTGNRPQHF. As DNA, the CDR3 is TGTGCCACCAGTGACGATACAGGGAACCGGCCCCAGCATTTT. The rearrangement links TRBV24-1 to TRBJ1-5; TRBD1 might be the D (6 bases). The CDR3 sequence is 14 residues long. Germline V gene lookup returns CDR1 KGHDR and CDR2 SFDVKD. The V gene lost 4 bases and the J gene lost 9 bases, with 15 bases spanning the gap.

This clonotype was counted many times. This sequence joins TRBV7-9 and TRBJ2-6, with a weak D call TRBD1 (6 bases). The germline V gene encodes CDR1 SEHNR and CDR2 FQNEAQ (reference sequence). The CDR3 totals 16 residues. Trimming left V 4 bases short and J 4 bases short, with 14 bases between. CDR3 nucleotides: TGTGCCAGCAGCTCCAACCAGGGGTTAGGGGCCAACGTCCTGACTTTC. As protein: CASSSNQGLGANVLTF.

There are many counts of this clonotype. This rearrangement joins TRBV10-3 to TRBJ1-2; D gene uncertain. This CDR3 comprises 15 residues. Trimming removed 3 bases from V and 3 bases from J, with 14 bases in between. Germline values: CDR1 ENHRY, CDR2 SYGVKD. The CDR3 is CAISDTQTTYYGYTF. The CDR3 DNA follows: TGTGCCATCAGTGATACGCAGACTACCTACTATGGCTACACCTTC.

This clonotype was counted only a few times. The V gene is TRBV6-2 or TRBV6-3, the J gene TRBJ2-5; TRBD2 agrees at 10 bases. From germline, CDR1 is MNHEY and CDR2 SVGEGT. After removal of 6 bases from V and 1 base from J, the junction contained 8 bases not matched to a gene. The CDR3 contains 16 residues. CDR3: CASRLPGLATQETQYF. CDR3 nucleotide sequence: TGTGCCAGCAGGTTACCGGGACTAGCGACCCAAGAGACCCAGTACTTC.

In its sample, this clonotype was seen many times. This chain links TRBV30 with TRBJ1-1; D remains ambiguous. The CDR3 extends over 12 amino acids. V gave up 0 bases and J gave up 2 bases, with 4 bases separating them. CDR1 and CDR2 from the germline V gene are GTSNPN and SVGIG (reference sequence). CDR3 coding DNA: TGTGCCTGGAGTGTAATAAACACTGAAGCTTTCTTT. This translates into CAWSVINTEAFF.

This clonotype has ten or more counts. The V gene is TRBV11-2, the J gene TRBJ2-1; D is unclear. This CDR3 contains 11 residues. Between the trimmed V and J ends, which lost 5 bases and 3 bases, there was a span of 2 bases. The germline gives CDR1 SGHAT, CDR2 FQNNGV. CDR3 in amino acids: CASSHYNEQFF. CDR3 bases: TGTGCCAGCAGCCACTACAATGAGCAGTTCTTC. The variable domain in full, completed from reference TRBV11-2 and TRBJ2-1, reads EAGVAQSPRYKIIEKRQSVAFWCNPISGHATLYWYQQILGQGPKLLIQFQNNGVVDDSQLPKDRFSAERLKGVDSTLKIQPAKLEDSAVYLCASSHYNEQFFGPGTRLTVL.

In its sample, this clonotype was seen a few times. Given a much more abundant clone one base away, this may be a read error. The CDR3 region has the DNA TGTGCCAGCAGCTTATTCAGGGACAGGGGGCACTCTGGGGCCAACGTCCTGACTTTC. Protein product: CASSLFRDRGHSGANVLTF. The chain employs TRBV11-2 and TRBJ2-6; 12 bases agree with TRBD1. The length of the CDR3 is 19 residues. V gave up 2 bases and J gave up 0 bases; unmatched junction bases: 5. The V gene's germline CDR1 is SGHAT and CDR2 FQNNGV.

The sample holds many counts of this clonotype. The chain links TRBV7-8 to TRBJ2-7, with 7 bases that match TRBD2. With 1 base clipped from V and 4 bases from J, the junction kept 7 bases outside the gene matches. The CDR3 has 15 residues. Looked up from germline, CDR1 is SGHVS and CDR2 is FQNEAQ. CDR3 protein: CASSLDVAGGYEQYF. CDR3 nucleotides: TGTGCCAGCAGCTTAGATGTTGCCGGGGGGTACGAGCAGTACTTC.

This clonotype was recorded many times. The chain uses TRBV4-3 and TRBJ2-3, with D possibly TRBD2 on 5 matching bases. Trimming left V 2 bases short and J 0 bases short, with 9 bases between. The CDR3 has 15 amino acids. Germline CDR1 LGHNA, CDR2 YSLEER. The CDR3 DNA is TGCGCCAGCAGCCAATTCGAGCGGAGCACAGATACGCAGTATTTT. As protein: CASSQFERSTDTQYF.

This clonotype was observed many times. V is TRBV28 and J is TRBJ1-1; 9 bases are shared with TRBD1. V was clipped by 5 bases and J by 0 bases; unmatched bases: 10. Germline values: CDR1 MDHEN, CDR2 SYDVKM. This CDR3 spans 17 amino acids. The CDR3 DNA reads TGTGCCAGCAGTGAGCCGGGACAGGGTGTAATGAACACTGAAGCTTTCTTT. Protein product: CASSEPGQGVMNTEAFF.

CDR3 in DNA: TGTGCCAGCAGCCCTACCCGAGTAACGGGTCTTAATGAAAAACTGTTTTTT. It encodes CASSPTRVTGLNEKLFF. The V call is TRBV27, the J call TRBJ1-4, with D hard to call. Looked up from germline, CDR1 is MNHEY and CDR2 is SMNVEV (reference sequence). V gave up 6 bases and J gave up 4 bases, with 21 bases separating them. CDR3 length: 17 residues.

The chain has TRBV4-3 and TRBJ2-2; TRBD2 agrees at 11 bases. The CDR3 loop spans 16 amino acids. The ends lost 8 bases at V and 2 bases at J; junction bases unmatched: 7. CDR1 and CDR2 (germline): LGHNA, YSLEER. The CDR3 DNA reads TGCGCCAGCCGTCTAGCGGGGGGTCGCAACACCGGGGAGCTGTTTTTT. Residues: CASRLAGGRNTGELFF.

This clonotype was observed at least ten times. The V call is TRBV27, the J call TRBJ2-7; maybe TRBD2 (5 bases). Germline CDR1 and CDR2: MNHEY and SMNVEV (reference sequence). This CDR3 spans 13 amino acids. V was shortened by 1 base and J by 9 bases, with 13 bases between the two germline ends. This CDR3 reads CASSLLGLGVQYF. The CDR3 DNA reads as TGTGCCAGCAGTTTATTAGGACTCGGGGTGCAGTACTTC.

This clonotype was detected once. A much more abundant neighbour one base away suggests this may be a read error. The chain uses TRBV6-2 or TRBV6-3 and TRBJ2-7; 7 bases align to TRBD2. This CDR3 spans 13 amino acids. Germline CDR1 reads MNHEY; CDR2 reads SVGEGT. V shed 2 bases, J shed 7 bases, and the junction held 5 bases outside the gene matches. CDR3 sequence: CASSYGGVGEQYF. CDR3 nucleotide sequence: TGTGCCAGCAGTTACGGGGGGGTGGGGGAGCAGTACTTC.

This clonotype was found many times. The rearrangement uses TRBV28 and TRBJ2-4; no clear D gene. Germline CDR1 reads MDHEN; CDR2 reads SYDVKM. CDR3 length equals 13 residues. The V end was cut by 6 bases, the J end by 8 bases, with 14 bases between. In DNA form, the CDR3 reads TGTGCCAGCAGGACGGACCTCAAGGACATTCAGTACTTC. Translation gives CASRTDLKDIQYF.

This clonotype was counted between two and nine times. V usage is TRBV9 and J usage is TRBJ2-2; D gene ambiguous. The CDR3 length is 15 residues. Trimming took off 0 bases at V and 4 bases at J, with 10 bases between the two ends. The germline V gene has CDR1 SGDLS and CDR2 YYNGEE. The CDR3: CASSVGDWVTGELFF. As DNA, the CDR3 is TGTGCCAGCAGCGTAGGGGATTGGGTCACCGGGGAGCTGTTTTTT.

A remark on this clonotype: It may be a read error: a sequence one base away is much more abundant. The chain carries TRBV12-3 or TRBV12-4 and TRBJ2-5; TRBD1 matches 8 bases. CDR3 length: 15 amino acids. The CDR3 coding sequence is TGTGCCAGCAGTCCCGACAGGGGTTTAGGAGAGACCCGGTACTTC. Amino acids: CASSPDRGLGETRYF.

This clonotype has only a few counts. The J gene is TRBJ2-5, the V gene TRBV27; TRBD1 might be the D (7 bases). The V and J ends lost 5 bases and 6 bases respectively, with 16 bases between them. The CDR3 has 14 residues. Per germline, CDR1 MNHEY and CDR2 SMNVEV (reference sequence). The CDR3 bases are TGTGCCAGCAGTCCAGGAGGGGGCACCAAGACCCAGTACTTC. Protein: CASSPGGGTKTQYF.

The rearrangement joins TRBV11-2 to TRBJ2-7, with 9 bases lining up with TRBD2. V lost 0 bases to trimming and J lost 2 bases; unmatched junction nucleotides: 2. This CDR3 has 15 amino acids. Looked up from germline, CDR1 is SGHAT and CDR2 is FQNNGV. CDR3 protein: CASSLEASGAYEQYF. The CDR3, as DNA: TGTGCCAGCAGCTTAGAGGCTAGCGGGGCCTACGAGCAGTACTTC.

This clonotype was seen ten or more times. The V gene is TRBV16, the J gene TRBJ2-7; possible D gene TRBD2, 6 bases. V lost 2 bases to trimming and J lost 12 bases, with 17 bases between them. The CDR3 runs to 13 residues. Germline assignment: CDR1 KGHSY and CDR2 FQNENV. This CDR3 is CASSQAHGGLRYF. CDR3 sequence (DNA): TGTGCCAGCAGCCAAGCCCACGGGGGACTCCGGTACTTC. Supplemented by reference TRBV16 and TRBJ2-7, the full variable domain reads GEEVAQTPKHLVRGEGQKAKLYCAPIKGHSYVFWYQQVLKNEFKFLISFQNENVFDETGMPKERFSAKCLPNSPCSLEIQATKLEDSAVYFCASSQAHGGLRYFGPGTRLTVT.

This clonotype has a count of ten or more. The CDR3 loop is CASSMRSTSGRAHEQYF. Here the CDR3 DNA reads TGTGCCAGCAGTATGCGATCTACTAGCGGGAGGGCCCACGAGCAGTACTTC. The rearrangement joins TRBV28 to TRBJ2-7; TRBD2 matches at 13 bases. The CDR3 runs to 17 residues. The junction had 12 bases not matched to a gene; V was cut back by 5 bases and J by 5 bases. The germline CDR1 and CDR2 sequences are MDHEN and SYDVKM.

This clonotype was seen repeatedly, ten times or more. V is TRBV5-1 and J is TRBJ2-3, with TRBD1 matching over 12 bases. CDR3 length: 16 amino acids. Trimming removed 3 bases from V and 3 bases from J; junction bases left unmatched: 5. The V gene's germline CDR1 is SGHRS and CDR2 YFSETQ. The CDR3 DNA reads as TGCGCCAGCAGCTCGGGACAGGGGGCGAGGACAGATACGCAGTATTTT. Translation gives CASSSGQGARTDTQYF.

V is TRBV5-6 and J is TRBJ2-1; D is ambiguous. This CDR3 has 15 residues. V was clipped by 0 bases and J by 2 bases, with 9 bases between them. Germline V gives CDR1 SGHDT, CDR2 YYEEEE. Here the CDR3 reads CASSLDPSAYNEQFF. The CDR3 bases are TGTGCCAGCAGCTTGGACCCGAGCGCCTACAATGAGCAGTTCTTC.

This clonotype was seen at least ten times. The chain carries TRBV4-1 and TRBJ1-1; D not resolved. The CDR3 is 17 residues long. V lost 0 bases to trimming and J lost 0 bases, with 14 bases between them. Germline CDR1 MGHRA, CDR2 YSYEKL. The CDR3 sequence: CASSQDSVGNLNTEAFF. DNA of the CDR3: TGCGCCAGCAGCCAAGATAGCGTGGGGAACTTGAACACTGAAGCTTTCTTT.

This clonotype was recorded many times. This rearrangement joins TRBV11-1 to TRBJ2-4; D ambiguous. V dropped 3 bases and J dropped 2 bases, with 11 bases sitting between them. This CDR3 contains 15 residues. Germline values: CDR1 SGHAT, CDR2 FQDESV (reference sequence). The CDR3 protein is CASSLGTTPKNIQYF. For the CDR3, the DNA is TGTGCCAGCAGCTTGGGCACAACACCCAAAAACATTCAGTACTTC.

There are many counts of this clonotype. It is likely a read error, because the conserved phenylalanine at the end of the CDR3 is missing. It is unclear where the CDR3 begins or ends on the DNA, so no DNA is shown, and the CDR3 is as TCRdb lists it. The chain is built from TRBV7-6 and TRBJ1-1. From its first to its last residue, the CDR3 has 8 amino acids. In germline, CDR1 is SGHVS, CDR2 FNYEAQ. The CDR3 region is CASSPEEL.

The rearrangement joins TRBV12-3 or TRBV12-4 to TRBJ1-2; D unclear. The V and J ends lost 3 bases and 8 bases respectively, with 13 bases between them. The CDR3 spans 13 residues. DNA of the CDR3: TGTGCCAGCAGTTTGGAGAGTCTGGAAGGCTACACCTTC. Encoded protein: CASSLESLEGYTF.

The chain has TRBV19 and TRBJ1-1; no clear D. CDR3 length: 13 amino acids. CDR1 and CDR2 from the germline V gene are LNHDA and SQIVND (reference sequence). V dropped 3 bases and J dropped 1 base, with 6 bases sitting between them. The CDR3 DNA follows: TGTGCCAGTAGTATTATGGAGAACACTGAAGCTTTCTTT. Translating it yields CASSIMENTEAFF.

This clonotype was seen many times. This rearrangement joins TRBV7-9 to TRBJ1-6; D perhaps matches TRBD1 (6 bases). Trimming stripped 5 bases from V and 10 bases from J, with 15 bases between. Per the germline V gene, CDR1 is SEHNR and CDR2 is FQNEAQ (reference sequence). This CDR3 is 14 amino acids long. This CDR3 is CASSPSRGISPLHF. The CDR3 bases are TGTGCCAGCAGCCCATCCAGGGGTATCTCACCCCTCCACTTT.

The J gene is TRBJ2-7, the V gene TRBV19; 7 nucleotides match TRBD2. Trimming removed 5 bases from V and 5 bases from J; junction bases left unmatched: 6. This CDR3 is built from 13 residues. Germline lookup yields CDR1 LNHDA and CDR2 SQIVND (reference sequence). The CDR3 DNA reads TGTGCCAGTAGTCCGGGACTATCCCACGAGCAGTACTTC. This codes for CASSPGLSHEQYF.

Ten or more counts support this clonotype. The chain recombines TRBV12-3 or TRBV12-4 with TRBJ1-1; D remains unclear. The CDR3 has 13 residues. V lost 7 bases and J lost 6, with 15 bases in between. Written as DNA, the CDR3 is TGTGCCAGCAAGGGATCCCTCGTCGCTGAAGCTTTCTTT. Translation gives CASKGSLVAEAFF.